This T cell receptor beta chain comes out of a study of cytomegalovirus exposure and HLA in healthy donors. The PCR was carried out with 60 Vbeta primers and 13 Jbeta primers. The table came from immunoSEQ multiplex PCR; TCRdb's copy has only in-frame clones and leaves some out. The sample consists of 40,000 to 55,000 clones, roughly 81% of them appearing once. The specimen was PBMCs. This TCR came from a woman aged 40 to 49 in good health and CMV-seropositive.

CDR3 bases: TGCGCCAGCACGCCACTGCCGGCTAGCGGGGTTTACAATGAGCAGTTCTTC. This gives the protein CASTPLPASGVYNEQFF. The rearrangement links TRBV5-1 to TRBJ2-1, with 9 bases lining up with TRBD2. J lost 4 bases, V lost 6 bases, and 14 bases had no gene match. Germline-derived CDR1 and CDR2 are SGHRS and YFSETQ. CDR3 size: 17 residues.